The 11 T cell receptor beta chains given below trace back to one sample, sequenced in a study of blood T cell repertoires in COVID-19. TCRdb keeps only in-frame clones here, not all; method: immunoSEQ multiplex PCR. Of 270,000 or so clones in the sample, about 85% were seen once. Material: PBMCs or T cells enriched from blood (not recorded which). The receptors derive from a woman in her forties or fifties who had been exposed to COVID-19.

This clone was counted between two and nine times. The rearrangement joins TRBV7-2 to TRBJ2-5, with a weak D call TRBD1 (5 bases). Trimming cost V 1 base and J 1 base, with 7 bases left between them. The germline CDR1 and CDR2 sequences are SGHTA and FQGNSA. The CDR3 is made up of 14 amino acids. CDR3 DNA sequence: TGTGCCAGCAGCTTAGGGGGCGGCCAAGAGACCCAGTACTTC. Translation: CASSLGGGQETQYF.

About this clone itself: At one of its ends the junction is not consistent with the germline gene, which may arise from a read error. This sequence joins TRBV28 and TRBJ1-4, with 11 bases matching TRBD1. This CDR3 spans 14 amino acids. Germline V lookup: CDR1 MDHEN, CDR2 SYDVKM. The CDR3 reads CASSSGTGGRGARF. The CDR3 DNA reads as TGTGCCAGCAGCTCCGGGACAGGGGGTCGCGGGGCTCGTTTT.

The genes are TRBV25-1 and TRBJ1-1; the D gene is possibly TRBD1 (5 bases). There are 15 residues in the CDR3. V shed 3 bases and J shed 0 bases, with 11 bases lying between them. CDR1 and CDR2 from the germline V gene are MGHDK and SYGVNS. The CDR3 bases are TGTGCCAGCAGTGACCCTTGGGGGGTGAACACTGAAGCTTTCTTT. Its translation is CASSDPWGVNTEAFF.

This clone showed up just a few times. The chain combines TRBV12-3 or TRBV12-4 with TRBJ2-3; D call uncertain. This CDR3 spans 12 amino acids. V was shortened by 3 bases and J by 4 bases, with 5 bases between the two germline ends. In DNA, the CDR3 is TGTGCCAGCAGTTTGCGGCCAGATACGCAGTATTTT. Amino acid sequence: CASSLRPDTQYF.

The chain combines TRBV3-1 (or the pseudogene TRBV3-2) with TRBJ2-1; the match to TRBD2 covers 7 bases. The V segment lost 4 bases and the J segment 1 base; nucleotides outside the gene matches: 4. Germline V gives CDR1 LGHDT, CDR2 YNNKEL (reference sequence). There are 15 residues in the CDR3. The CDR3 loop is CASSLAGVSYNEQFF. In DNA, the CDR3 is TGTGCCAGCAGCCTGGCGGGGGTATCCTACAATGAGCAGTTCTTC.

The rearrangement joins TRBV5-6 to TRBJ2-3; 9 positions match TRBD1. Germline loops: CDR1 SGHDT, CDR2 YYEEEE. The ends lost 4 bases at V and 2 bases at J; junction bases unmatched: 5. This CDR3 comprises 15 residues. CDR3 DNA: TGTGCCAGCAGCGTCGGGACAGGGCACACAGATACGCAGTATTTT. Protein sequence: CASSVGTGHTDTQYF.

The J gene is TRBJ1-2, the V gene TRBV29-1; 9 nucleotides agree with TRBD1. CDR3 size: 17 residues. Germline CDR1 SQVTM, CDR2 ANQGSEA. Unmatched junction bases numbered 12, after V lost 2 bases and J lost 2 bases. CDR3 DNA: TGCAGCGTTGAATCTTCGTCCGGGACAGGGTGGAACTATGGCTACACCTTC. As protein: CSVESSSGTGWNYGYTF.

CDR3 amino acids: CARSSTGNPPLHF. CDR3 bases: TGTGCCAGAAGCTCGACAGGGAATCCACCCCTCCACTTT. The chain has TRBV5-3 and TRBJ1-6, with 7 bases matching TRBD1. TRBV5-3 is sorted into the ORF group, with uncertain function. CDR3 length: 13 amino acids. The V and J ends lost 3 bases and 11 bases, in that order; junction bases with no gene match: 5.

The V gene is TRBV5-1, the J gene TRBJ1-5, with 9 bases fitting TRBD1. Germline assignment: CDR1 SGHRS and CDR2 YFSETQ. The CDR3 runs to 15 residues. J lost 6 bases, V lost 4 bases, and 8 bases had no gene match. This CDR3 is CASSPGTGKVQPQHF. The CDR3 DNA follows: TGCGCCAGCAGCCCCGGGACAGGGAAGGTTCAGCCCCAGCATTTT.

The CDR3 reads CASSLVTVNTEAFF. Written as DNA, the CDR3 is TGTGCCAGCAGCTTAGTAACGGTGAACACTGAAGCTTTCTTT. This chain uses TRBV7-2 with TRBJ1-1; no definite D call. V lost 1 base to trimming and J lost 0 bases, with 6 bases between them. CDR3 length: 14 amino acids. Germline V CDR1 and CDR2: SGHTA, FQGNSA. The full variable domain, in which reference TRBV7-2 and TRBJ1-1 provide the parts outside the CDR3, is GAGVSQSPSNKVTEKGKDVELRCDPISGHTALYWYRQSLGQGLEFLIYFQGNSAPDKSGLPSDRFSAERTGGSVSTLTIQRTQQEDSAVYLCASSLVTVNTEAFFGQGTRLTVV.

The chain has TRBV5-6 and TRBJ2-7, with TRBD1 as a possible D gene (5 bases). The germline gives CDR1 SGHDT, CDR2 YYEEEE. Between the trimmed V and J ends, which lost 3 bases and 3 bases, there was a span of 10 bases. The CDR3 covers 13 residues. For the CDR3, the DNA is TGTGCCAGCAGCTCGGACACGATCTACGAGCAGTACTTC. This translates into CASSSDTIYEQYF.